These T cell receptor beta chains were read from a single sample in a study of CD4 and CD8 cells across lung adenocarcinoma regions. TCRdb called the PCR reads again in MiXCR, with one record for every CDR3 protein. Of some 20,000 distinct CDR3 sequences in the sample, roughly 50% were seen once. Sequencing input: CD4+ T cells from the margin of a lung tumor. Receptors were obtained from a male donor with lung adenocarcinoma. The CD4 and CD8 labels of this study may be unreliable. CDR3s include the opening cysteine and the closing phenylalanine or tryptophan. D genes are given only for firm matches. Size tells how often a clone was seen (once, few, many) or the class of an expanded clone, and some rows leave it out.

>TRBJ2-4|-|13|TRBV6-1|-
CARGAGEEDIQYF
TGTGCCAGGGGGGCTGGGGAGGAAGATATTCAGTATTTC
>TRBJ2-2|medium-sized|14|TRBV10-1|-
CASSAVTAGGELFF
TGCGCCAGCAGTGCAGTGACAGCGGGCGGGGAGCTGTTTTTT
>TRBJ1-1|many|15|TRBV5-3|-
CAPFRTGPCDTEAFF
TGTGCTCCCTTTCGTACGGGGCCGTGTGACACTGAAGCTTTCTTT
>TRBJ2-5|once|16|TRBV27|-
CASAVLGRPDQETQYF
TGTGCCAGCGCGGTGCTCGGGAGACCTGACCAAGAGACCCAGTACTTC
>TRBJ2-3|-|17|TRBV6-1|-
CASRWGIGGASQDIQYF
TGTGCCAGCAGGTGGGGTATCGGGGGTGCGAGCCAAGACATTCAGTATTTT
>TRBJ2-3|-|18|TRBV6-1|-
CASSVRDRAPLEEETQYF
TGTGCCAGCAGTGTCCGGGACCGTGCCCCATTAGAGGAAGAGACGCAGTACTTT
>TRBJ2-3|-|18|TRBV4-2|TRBD2
CASSQTRLAGVSTDTQYF
TGTGCCAGCAGCCAAACCCGACTAGCGGGAGTGAGCACAGATACGCAGTATTTT
>TRBJ2-5|-|15|TRBV11-2|TRBD2
CASSLNGLAGETQYF
TGTGCCAGCAGCTTAAATGGGCTAGCGGGAGAGACCCAGTACTTC
>TRBJ2-3|-|17|TRBV27|-
CASSPGRVASGTDTQYF
TGTGCCAGCAGTCCTGGCCGAGTAGCTTCTGGCACAGATACCCAGTATTTT
>TRBJ2-3|-|15|TRBV6-4|-
CGAGHGSRSAETQYF
TGTGGCGCGGGGCACGGGAGCCGGAGCGCAGAGACCCAGTATTTC
>TRBJ1-4|many|14|TRBV27|TRBD1
CASRLAGGNEKLFF
TGTGCCAGCAGATTAGCAGGGGGCAATGAAAAACTGTTTTTT
>TRBJ2-1|-|15|TRBV12-3/TRBV12-4|-
CASSLRTSNYNEQFF
TGTGCCAGCAGTTTACGGACCTCGAACTACAATGAGCAGTTCTTC
>TRBJ2-2|many|14|TRBV18|TRBD1
CASSPGTGTGELFF
TGTGCCAGCTCACCGGGGACAGGCACCGGGGAGCTGTTTTTT
>TRBJ2-3|-|18|TRBV6-5|-
CASSCPGLQTCGKDTQYF
TGTGCCAGCAGTTGCCCCGGACTCCAGACGTGCGGTAAAGATACGCAGTATTTT
>TRBJ2-4|-|14|TRBV10-2|-
CASTRLGATNTQYF
TGCGCCAGCACGCGGCTGGGAGCCACAAACACGCAGTATTTC
>TRBJ1-2|medium-sized|13|TRBV10-3|TRBD1
CAIRQWDRVGYTF
TGTGCCATCCGACAATGGGACAGGGTTGGCTACACCTTC
>TRBJ2-3|-|13|TRBV9|-
CASSVDSTDTQYF
TGTGCCAGCAGCGTAGACAGCACAGATACGCAGTATTTT